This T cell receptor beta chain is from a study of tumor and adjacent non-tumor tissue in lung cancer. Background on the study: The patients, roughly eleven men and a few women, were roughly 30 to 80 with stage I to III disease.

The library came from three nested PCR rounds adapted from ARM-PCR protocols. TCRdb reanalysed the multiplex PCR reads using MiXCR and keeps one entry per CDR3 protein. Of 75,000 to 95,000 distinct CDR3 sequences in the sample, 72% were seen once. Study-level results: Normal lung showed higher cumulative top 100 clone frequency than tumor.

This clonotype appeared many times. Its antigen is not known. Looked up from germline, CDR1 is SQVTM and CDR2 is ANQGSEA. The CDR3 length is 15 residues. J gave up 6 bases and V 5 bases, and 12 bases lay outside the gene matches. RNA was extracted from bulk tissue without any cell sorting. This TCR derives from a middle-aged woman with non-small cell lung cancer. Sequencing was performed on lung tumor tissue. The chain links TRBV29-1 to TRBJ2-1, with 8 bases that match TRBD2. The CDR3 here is CSVPWLAGSLNEQFF. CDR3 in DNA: TGCAGCGTTCCCTGGCTAGCGGGCTCACTCAATGAGCAGTTCTTC.